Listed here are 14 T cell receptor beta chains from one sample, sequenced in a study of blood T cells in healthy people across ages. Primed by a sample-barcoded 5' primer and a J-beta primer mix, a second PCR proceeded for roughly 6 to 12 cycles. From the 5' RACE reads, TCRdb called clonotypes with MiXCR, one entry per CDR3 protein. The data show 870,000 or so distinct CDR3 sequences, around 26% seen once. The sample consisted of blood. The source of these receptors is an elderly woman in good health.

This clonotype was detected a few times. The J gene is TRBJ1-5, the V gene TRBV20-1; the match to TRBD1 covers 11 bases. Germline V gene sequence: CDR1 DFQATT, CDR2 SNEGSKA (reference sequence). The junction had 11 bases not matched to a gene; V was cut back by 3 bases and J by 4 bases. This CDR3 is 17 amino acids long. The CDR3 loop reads CSASRPGQGARNQPQHF. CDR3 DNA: TGCAGTGCTAGTCGCCCCGGACAGGGGGCAAGGAATCAGCCCCAGCATTTT.

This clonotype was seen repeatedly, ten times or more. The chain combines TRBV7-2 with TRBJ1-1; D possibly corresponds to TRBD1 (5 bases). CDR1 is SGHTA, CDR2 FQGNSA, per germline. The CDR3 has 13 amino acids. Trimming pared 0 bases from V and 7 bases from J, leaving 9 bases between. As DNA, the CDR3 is TGTGCCAGCAGCTTAGCGCGGGGCAGTGAAGCTTTCTTT. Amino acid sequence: CASSLARGSEAFF. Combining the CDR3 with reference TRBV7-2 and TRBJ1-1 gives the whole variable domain GAGVSQSPSNKVTEKGKDVELRCDPISGHTALYWYRQSLGQGLEFLIYFQGNSAPDKSGLPSDRFSAERTGGSVSTLTIQRTQQEDSAVYLCASSLARGSEAFFGQGTRLTVV.

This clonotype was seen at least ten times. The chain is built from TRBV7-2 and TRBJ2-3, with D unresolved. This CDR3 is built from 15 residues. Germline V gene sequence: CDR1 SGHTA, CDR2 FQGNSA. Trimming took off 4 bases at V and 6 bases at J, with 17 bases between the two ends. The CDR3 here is CASSSDPTYGDTQYF. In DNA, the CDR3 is TGTGCCAGCAGCTCCGATCCGACCTATGGGGATACGCAGTATTTT.

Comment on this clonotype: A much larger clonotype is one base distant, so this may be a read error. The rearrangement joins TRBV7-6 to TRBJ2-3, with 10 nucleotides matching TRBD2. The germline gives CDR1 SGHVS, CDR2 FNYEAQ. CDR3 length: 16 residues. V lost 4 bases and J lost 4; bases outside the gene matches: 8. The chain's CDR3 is CASSSGRAGGSDTQYF. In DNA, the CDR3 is TGTGCCAGCAGCTCAGGACGAGCGGGGGGGTCAGATACGCAGTATTTT.

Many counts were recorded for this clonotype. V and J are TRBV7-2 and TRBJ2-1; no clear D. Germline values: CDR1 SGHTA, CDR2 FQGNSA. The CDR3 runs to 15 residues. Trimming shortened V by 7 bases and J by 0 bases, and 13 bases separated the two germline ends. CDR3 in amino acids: CASIPRLGSYNEQFF. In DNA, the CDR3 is TGTGCCAGCATCCCCCGGCTAGGCTCCTACAATGAGCAGTTCTTC.

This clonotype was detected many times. For the CDR3, the DNA is TGTGCCAGCAGCCTATCTGGGACACGGCGACAGTATGGCTACACCTTC. Translating gives CASSLSGTRRQYGYTF. The chain has TRBV12-3 or TRBV12-4 and TRBJ1-2; the D gene is possibly TRBD1 (6 bases). The V gene lost 6 bases and the J gene lost 5 bases, with 22 bases spanning the gap. The CDR3 totals 16 residues.

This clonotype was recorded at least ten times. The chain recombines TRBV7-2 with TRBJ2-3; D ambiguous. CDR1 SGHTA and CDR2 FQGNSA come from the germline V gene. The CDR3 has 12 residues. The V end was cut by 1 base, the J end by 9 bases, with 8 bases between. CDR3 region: CASSLVSATQYF. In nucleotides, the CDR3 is TGTGCCAGCAGCTTAGTATCGGCCACGCAGTATTTT.

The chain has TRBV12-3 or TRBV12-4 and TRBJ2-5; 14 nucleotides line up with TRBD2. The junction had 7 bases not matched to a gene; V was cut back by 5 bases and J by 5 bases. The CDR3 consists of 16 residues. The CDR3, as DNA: TGTGCCAGCAGTACGGGACTAGCGGGAGTGGGGGAGACCCAGTACTTC. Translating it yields CASSTGLAGVGETQYF.

CDR3 nucleotide sequence: TGTGCCAGCCAAACAGGGGTCCCCACCTACGAGCAGTACTTC. This codes for CASQTGVPTYEQYF. This chain connects TRBV27 to TRBJ2-7, with TRBD1 matching over 7 bases. This CDR3 is built from 14 residues. With V trimmed by 8 bases and J by 2 bases, 9 bases remained unmatched. CDR1 is MNHEY and CDR2 is SMNVEV in the germline V gene (reference sequence).

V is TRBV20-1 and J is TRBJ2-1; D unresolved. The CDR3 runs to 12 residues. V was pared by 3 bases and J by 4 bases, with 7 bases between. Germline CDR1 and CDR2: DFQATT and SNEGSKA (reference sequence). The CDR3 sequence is CSASRLYNEQFF. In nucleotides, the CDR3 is TGCAGTGCTAGTAGGCTATACAATGAGCAGTTCTTC.

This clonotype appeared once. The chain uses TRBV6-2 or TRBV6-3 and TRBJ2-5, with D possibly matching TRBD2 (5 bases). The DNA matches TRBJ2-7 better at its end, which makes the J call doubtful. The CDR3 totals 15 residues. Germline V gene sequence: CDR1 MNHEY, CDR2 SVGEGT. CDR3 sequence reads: CVTHLSGFSLGEQYF. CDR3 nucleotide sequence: TGTGTCACCCATCTGAGCGGTTTTTCGCTGGGCGAGCAGTACTTC.

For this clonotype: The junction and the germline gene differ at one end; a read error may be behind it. The CDR3 is CASSEPWTSIDTQYF. The DNA of the CDR3 is TGTGCCAGCAGCGAGCCCTGGACTAGCATAGATACGCAGTATTTT. The chain recombines TRBV7-9 with TRBJ2-3; TRBD2 aligns across 8 bases. The CDR3 has 15 amino acids. The V gene's germline CDR1 is SEHNR and CDR2 FQNEAQ (reference sequence). The full variable domain, its missing parts supplied by reference TRBV7-9 and TRBJ2-3, is DTGVSQNPRHKITKRGQNVTFRCDPISEHNRLYWYRQTLGQGPEFLTYFQNEAQLEKSRLLSDRFSAERPKGSFSTLEIQRTEQGDSAMYLCASSEPWTSIDTQYFGPGTRLTVL.

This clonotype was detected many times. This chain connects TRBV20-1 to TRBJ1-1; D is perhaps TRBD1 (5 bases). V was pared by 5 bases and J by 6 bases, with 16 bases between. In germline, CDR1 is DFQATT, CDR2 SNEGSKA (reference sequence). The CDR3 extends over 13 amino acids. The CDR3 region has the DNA TGCAGTGCTTCCCAGGGCGGTATAGCTGAAGCTTTCTTT. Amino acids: CSASQGGIAEAFF.

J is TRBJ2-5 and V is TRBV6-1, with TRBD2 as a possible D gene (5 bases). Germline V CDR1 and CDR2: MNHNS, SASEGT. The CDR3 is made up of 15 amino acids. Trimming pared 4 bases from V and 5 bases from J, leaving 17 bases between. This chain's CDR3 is CASSAVRVGVETQYF. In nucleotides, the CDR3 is TGTGCCAGCAGTGCAGTGCGGGTCGGGGTTGAGACCCAGTACTTC.